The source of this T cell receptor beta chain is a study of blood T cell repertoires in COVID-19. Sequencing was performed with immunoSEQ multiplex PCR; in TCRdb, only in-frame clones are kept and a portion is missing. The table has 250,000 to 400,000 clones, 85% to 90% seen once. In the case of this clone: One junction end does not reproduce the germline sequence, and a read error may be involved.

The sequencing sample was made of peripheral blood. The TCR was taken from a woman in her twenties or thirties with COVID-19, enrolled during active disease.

CDR3: CASSRTGTLF. The CDR3 bases are TGTGCCAGCAGTCGGACAGGAACGTTATTC. The chain carries TRBV12-3 or TRBV12-4 and TRBJ1-2; 7 positions agree with TRBD1. This CDR3 has 10 residues.